This T cell receptor (beta chain) came from a study of blood T cell repertoires in COVID-19. Study background: Samples of COVID-19 (acute and convalescent) were obtained from the United States, Italy and Spain. Nucleic acid was either cDNA or gDNA, and it came from T cells, B-cell-depleted T cells, or PBMCs.

Authors' methods: Reference gene primer amplification yielded estimated nucleated cell counts. Generated by immunoSEQ multiplex PCR, the TCRdb table keeps only in-frame clones and is missing some. The V and J calls and clone size come from that table; D and trimming were worked out from the DNA. The sample includes about 150,000 clones, 70% to 85% seen only once; the top ten take over 0.55%. V shed 4 bases, J shed 1 base, and the junction held 9 bases outside the gene matches. CDR3 size: 19 residues. The V gene's germline CDR1 is KGHDR and CDR2 SFDVKD. While infection was still active, Seattle patients were enrolled and then followed longitudinally. This clone was detected only once.

V is TRBV24-1 and J is TRBJ2-3, with TRBD2 matching over 14 bases. The sequence derives from a man aged 60 to 69 with COVID-19, enrolled during active disease. Sequenced: peripheral blood. This chain's CDR3 is CATSERGTSGSFGTDTQYF. The DNA for the CDR3 is TGTGCCACCAGTGAACGAGGGACTAGCGGGAGTTTCGGCACAGATACGCAGTATTTT.